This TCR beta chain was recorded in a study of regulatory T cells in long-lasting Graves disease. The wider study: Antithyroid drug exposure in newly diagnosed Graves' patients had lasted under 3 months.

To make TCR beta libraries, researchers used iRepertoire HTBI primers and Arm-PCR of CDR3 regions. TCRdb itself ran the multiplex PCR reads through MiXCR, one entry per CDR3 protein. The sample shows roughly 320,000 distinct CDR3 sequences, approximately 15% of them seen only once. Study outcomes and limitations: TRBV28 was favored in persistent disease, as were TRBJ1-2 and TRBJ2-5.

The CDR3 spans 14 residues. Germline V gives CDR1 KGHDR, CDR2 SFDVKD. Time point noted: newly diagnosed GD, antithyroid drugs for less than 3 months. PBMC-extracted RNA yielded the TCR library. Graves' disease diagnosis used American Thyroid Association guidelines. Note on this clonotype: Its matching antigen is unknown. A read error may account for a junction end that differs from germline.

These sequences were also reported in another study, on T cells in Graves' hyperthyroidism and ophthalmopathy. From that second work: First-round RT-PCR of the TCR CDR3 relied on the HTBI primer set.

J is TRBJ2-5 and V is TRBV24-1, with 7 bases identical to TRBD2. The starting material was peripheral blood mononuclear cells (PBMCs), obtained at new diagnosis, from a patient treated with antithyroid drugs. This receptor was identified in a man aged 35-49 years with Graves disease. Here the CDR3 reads CATSGGGGLETQYF. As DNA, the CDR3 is TGTGCCACGAGTGGAGGCGGGGGATTGGAGACCCAGTACTTC.